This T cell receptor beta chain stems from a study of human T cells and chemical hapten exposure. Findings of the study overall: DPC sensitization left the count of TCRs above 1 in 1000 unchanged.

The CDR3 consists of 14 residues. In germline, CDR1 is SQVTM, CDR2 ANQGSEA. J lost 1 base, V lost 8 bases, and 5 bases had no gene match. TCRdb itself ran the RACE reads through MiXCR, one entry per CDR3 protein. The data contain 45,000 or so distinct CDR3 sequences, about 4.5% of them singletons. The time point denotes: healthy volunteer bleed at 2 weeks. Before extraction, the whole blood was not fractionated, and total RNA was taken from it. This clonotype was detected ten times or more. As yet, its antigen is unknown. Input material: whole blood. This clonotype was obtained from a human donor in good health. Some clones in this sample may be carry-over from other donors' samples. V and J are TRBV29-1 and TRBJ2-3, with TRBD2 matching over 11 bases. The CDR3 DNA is TGCAGCCTCTTGACTAGCGGGGGCACAGATACGCAGTATTTT. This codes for CSLLTSGGTDTQYF.